These 3 T cell receptor beta chains originate from one sample sequenced in a study of T-cell memory formation after mild COVID-19. Using its own MiXCR run on the 5' RACE reads, TCRdb lists one record per CDR3 protein. Of around 200,000 distinct CDR3 sequences listed, roughly 17% are singletons. Sequencing used PBMCs or a T cell subset sorted from them (not recorded which). The receptors stem from an adult woman who had mild COVID-19 (a few samples of this study predate the infection). Cell type and time point are not known.

The chain joins TRBV20-1 to TRBJ2-1; D not certain. Germline CDR1 and CDR2: DFQATT and SNEGSKA (reference sequence). V was clipped by 1 base and J by 8 bases, with 6 bases between them. CDR3 size: 11 residues. CDR3 region: CSARVQYEQFF. In DNA form, the CDR3 reads TGCAGTGCTAGAGTTCAATATGAGCAGTTCTTC.

This clonotype was observed a handful of times. V gene TRBV7-9 combines with J gene TRBJ2-1; D might be TRBD1 (6 bases). The V end lost 4 bases, the J end lost 14 bases, and 15 bases lay between the germline ends. The CDR3 is 12 residues long. CDR1 is SEHNR and CDR2 is FQNEAQ in the germline V gene (reference sequence). For the CDR3, the DNA is TGTGCCAGCAGCTCGAGAAGGGGGACCGAGTTCTTC. The encoded protein is CASSSRRGTEFF.

Only a few counts were recorded for this clonotype. The V and J genes are TRBV29-1 and TRBJ2-2; D gene ambiguous. There are 13 residues in the CDR3. V dropped 3 bases and J dropped 6 bases, with 11 bases sitting between them. Germline CDR1 SQVTM, CDR2 ANQGSEA. CDR3 nucleotide sequence: TGCAGCGTTGAGCGGCCCGGCTCCGGGGAGCTGTTTTTT. As protein: CSVERPGSGELFF.